The 10 T cell receptor beta chains given below trace back to one sample, sequenced in a study of beta chain features in type 1 diabetes. Expressed TCRB transcripts were sequenced because the isolated RNA had all been reverse transcribed beforehand. Profiled with immunoSEQ multiplex PCR; TCRdb holds only in-frame clones, not every one. The sample shows approximately 170,000 clones, roughly 9.1% of them seen only once. Sequenced sample: central memory CD4+ T cells from blood. These receptors were collected from a woman aged 18-29 years in good health.

The table lists this clone with a few counts. The rearrangement uses TRBV18 and TRBJ2-3; 7 bases match TRBD1. The CDR3 extends over 16 amino acids. Germline V gene lookup returns CDR1 KGHSH and CDR2 LQKENI. The V and J ends lost 1 base and 4 bases, in that order; junction bases with no gene match: 8. DNA of the CDR3: TGTGCCAGCTCACCACTGAAGAGTCAGGGGGCAGATACGCAGTATTTT. It encodes CASSPLKSQGADTQYF.

This clone showed up just a few times. The chain combines TRBV7-9 with TRBJ2-5, with 8 bases aligning to TRBD2. CDR1 SEHNR and CDR2 FQNEAQ come from the germline V gene (reference sequence). The CDR3 extends over 16 amino acids. Losses at the gene ends were 2 bases for V and 2 bases for J; bases not matched to a gene: 7. The CDR3 region is CASSLNGGELQETQYF. The CDR3 nucleotides read TGTGCCAGCAGCTTAAACGGGGGGGAACTACAAGAGACCCAGTACTTC.

This chain connects TRBV7-2 to TRBJ1-2; D is perhaps TRBD1 (6 bases). The CDR3 has 13 residues. CDR1 and CDR2 from the germline V gene are SGHTA and FQGNSA. V lost 5 bases and J lost 7, with 14 bases in between. CDR3 coding DNA: TGTGCCAGCAGCCGAGGGCAGGGGACTGGCTACACCTTC. Amino acids: CASSRGQGTGYTF.

In its sample, this clone was seen many times. V gene TRBV6-5 combines with J gene TRBJ2-5, with D possibly matching TRBD2 (7 bases). The CDR3 runs 13 residues. The germline gives CDR1 MNHEY, CDR2 SVGAGI. V was cut by 10 bases and J by 4 bases, with 16 bases left in between. The CDR3: CAKVGGGLETQYF. The CDR3 DNA is TGTGCCAAAGTAGGGGGGGGCTTAGAGACCCAGTACTTC.

The sample holds a few counts of this clone. The chain employs TRBV7-6 and TRBJ2-7; the D gene is possibly TRBD1 (5 bases). This CDR3 is 15 amino acids long. Trimming removed 1 base at V and 0 bases at J, with 10 bases between. The germline gives CDR1 SGHVS, CDR2 FNYEAQ. CDR3 bases: TGTGCCAGCAGCTTAGAACAGGTGTCCTCCTACGAGCAGTACTTC. Translating gives CASSLEQVSSYEQYF.

In its sample, this clone was seen a few times. The chain employs TRBV7-2 and TRBJ2-2, with TRBD2 identical over 8 bases. CDR1 and CDR2 (germline): SGHTA, FQGNSA. The CDR3 has 15 residues. V was pared by 3 bases and J by 1 base, with 1 base of the junction left unmatched. The CDR3 DNA reads TGTGCCAGCAGCTTCGGGGGGGTGAACACCGGGGAGCTGTTTTTT. Translating it yields CASSFGGVNTGELFF.

This clone turned up a few times. V and J are TRBV19 and TRBJ1-1; D call uncertain. Germline assignment: CDR1 LNHDA and CDR2 SQIVND (reference sequence). CDR3 size: 13 residues. The V gene lost 3 bases and the J gene lost 2 bases, with 7 bases spanning the gap. CDR3 in amino acids: CASSIQFNTEAFF. The CDR3 DNA reads as TGTGCCAGTAGTATTCAGTTCAACACTGAAGCTTTCTTT.

This clone came up a few times. J is TRBJ2-7 and V is TRBV19, with TRBD1 matching over 10 bases. Trimming at V came to 4 bases and at J to 0 bases, leaving 6 bases not matched to a gene. The CDR3 is 16 amino acids. Germline CDR1 and CDR2: LNHDA and SQIVND (reference sequence). CDR3 nucleotide sequence: TGTGCCAGTAGTAGAGGGACAGGGGAATCCTCCTACGAGCAGTACTTC. Amino acid sequence: CASSRGTGESSYEQYF.

This clone has just a few counts. The chain couples TRBV9 to TRBJ2-7; TRBD1 matches at 9 bases. J was trimmed by 3 bases and V by 3 bases; bases with no gene match: 13. Germline CDR1 and CDR2: SGDLS and YYNGEE. This CDR3 is 17 amino acids long. The CDR3 sequence is CASSAAVGTGRVYEQYF. The CDR3 nucleotides read TGTGCCAGCAGCGCCGCGGTTGGGACAGGGCGGGTCTACGAGCAGTACTTC.

This clone was seen a few times. The V call is TRBV30, the J call TRBJ1-1; tentatively, D is TRBD1 (6 bases). The V gene lost 1 base and the J gene lost 4 bases, with 16 bases spanning the gap. CDR1 is GTSNPN, CDR2 SVGIG, per germline (reference sequence). The CDR3 extends over 15 amino acids. For the CDR3, the DNA is TGTGCCTGGAGTGATAGGGGCAGGGGACGCACTGAAGCTTTCTTT. Amino acid sequence: CAWSDRGRGRTEAFF.